The next 25 T cell receptor beta chains were all read from a single sample in a study of blood T cell repertoires in COVID-19. Measured with immunoSEQ multiplex PCR; TCRdb has only the in-frame clones, and not every one. The repertoire holds some 530,000 clones, with 75% to 90% as singletons. The material sequenced was PBMCs or T cells enriched from blood (not recorded which). These receptors were obtained from a woman in her fifties or sixties who had recovered from COVID-19.

The chain employs TRBV3-1 (or the pseudogene TRBV3-2) and TRBJ1-3; unclear D gene. Germline assignment: CDR1 LGHDT and CDR2 YNNKEL (reference sequence). The CDR3 sequence is 12 residues long. Trimming removed 5 bases from V and 1 base from J, with 3 bases in between. The CDR3 loop reads CASSTSGNTIYF. CDR3 nucleotides: TGTGCCAGCAGCACTTCTGGAAACACCATATATTTT.

This rearrangement joins TRBV10-3 to TRBJ2-1, with TRBD1 as a possible D gene (7 bases). This CDR3 is 13 amino acids long. Trimming took 10 bases from V and 5 from J, leaving 15 bases between them. Germline V gene data show CDR1 as ENHRY and CDR2 as SYGVKD. This CDR3 reads CATTDREDNEQFF. The CDR3 DNA follows: TGTGCCACTACTGACAGGGAGGACAATGAGCAGTTCTTC.

The V call is TRBV5-1, the J call TRBJ2-7, with a weak D call TRBD1 (6 bases). Deletions cut 5 bases from V and 3 bases from J, with 12 bases between. The CDR3 contains 13 residues. Germline assignment: CDR1 SGHRS and CDR2 YFSETQ. In nucleotides, the CDR3 is TGCGCCAGCAGACGGACAGTCAGCTACGAGCAGTACTTC. Amino acid sequence: CASRRTVSYEQYF.

About this clone itself: The same CDR3 also results from other DNA sequences found in this sample. The chain links TRBV5-1 to TRBJ1-2, with D possibly being TRBD1 (5 bases). Between the trimmed V and J ends, which lost 4 bases and 1 base, there was a span of 8 bases. The CDR3 is made up of 13 amino acids. Germline CDR1 reads SGHRS; CDR2 reads YFSETQ. In DNA, the CDR3 is TGCGCCAGCAGCCTTGACAGTAACTATGGCTACACCTTC. Amino acid sequence: CASSLDSNYGYTF.

The V and J genes are TRBV10-3 and TRBJ2-7, with D hard to call. Germline CDR1 and CDR2: ENHRY and SYGVKD. V dropped 10 bases and J dropped 0 bases, with 13 bases sitting between them. The CDR3 is made up of 13 amino acids. Here the CDR3 reads CATVPTTSYEQYF. The CDR3 coding sequence is TGTGCCACCGTACCGACAACCTCCTACGAGCAGTACTTC.

Worth noting for this clone: Additional DNA sequences in this sample encode the identical CDR3. The rearrangement joins TRBV6-4 to TRBJ1-2, with 7 bases matching TRBD1. This CDR3 has 13 residues. Germline CDR1 is MRHNA and CDR2 is SNTAGT. The junction had 3 bases not matched to a gene; V was cut back by 6 bases and J by 2 bases. CDR3 sequence (DNA): TGTGCCAGCAGCAGGGGGGTAAACTATGGCTACACCTTC. Translated, it gives CASSRGVNYGYTF.

The rearrangement uses TRBV29-1 and TRBJ2-1; 8 bases line up with TRBD1. Germline CDR1 and CDR2: SQVTM and ANQGSEA. V was pared by 5 bases and J by 0 bases, with 6 bases of the junction left unmatched. This CDR3 has 15 amino acids. The CDR3 bases are TGCAGCGTTACAGGGGGTTGGAGCTCCTACAATGAGCAGTTCTTC. It translates to CSVTGGWSSYNEQFF.

J is TRBJ2-1 and V is TRBV7-8; possibly TRBD2 for D (6 bases). V was trimmed by 4 bases and J by 2 bases, leaving 12 bases between them. This CDR3 has 15 residues. Per germline, CDR1 SGHVS and CDR2 FQNEAQ. CDR3 sequence: CASSSTGGAYNEQFF. CDR3 DNA: TGTGCCAGCAGCTCTACGGGCGGGGCCTACAATGAGCAGTTCTTC.

This rearrangement joins TRBV5-4 to TRBJ1-1; maybe TRBD1 (5 bases). This CDR3 has 13 amino acids. Germline CDR1 is SGHNT and CDR2 is YYREEE (reference sequence). Trimming took 5 bases from V and 3 from J, leaving 11 bases between them. The CDR3 protein is CASRPDSYTEAFF. DNA for the CDR3: TGTGCCAGCAGACCTGACAGTTACACTGAAGCTTTCTTT.

The V call is TRBV3-1 (or the pseudogene TRBV3-2), the J call TRBJ2-7, with TRBD2 matching over 8 bases. Germline CDR1 and CDR2: LGHDT and YNNKEL (reference sequence). This CDR3 region has 16 residues. V dropped 1 base and J dropped 4; count of bases not matched to a gene: 9. Written as DNA, the CDR3 is TGTGCCAGCAGCCAAGGCCCTGCGGGGGGCGGTTACGAGCAGTACTTC. This codes for CASSQGPAGGGYEQYF.

The chain employs TRBV24-1 and TRBJ2-5; TRBD1 matches 9 bases. The germline V gene encodes CDR1 KGHDR and CDR2 SFDVKD. J gave up 5 bases and V 3 bases, and 9 bases lay outside the gene matches. The CDR3 is 16 amino acids. The CDR3 loop reads CATSDPGQGNGETQYF. Here the CDR3 DNA reads TGTGCCACCAGTGATCCCGGACAGGGGAATGGGGAGACCCAGTACTTC.

This clone was recorded a few times. This chain joins TRBV29-1 and TRBJ2-2, with TRBD2 matching over 8 bases. CDR1 and CDR2 from the germline V gene are SQVTM and ANQGSEA. The ends lost 3 bases at V and 5 bases at J; junction bases unmatched: 14. The CDR3 totals 17 residues. The CDR3 DNA reads TGCAGCGTTGATTACCTCTCGGGACTAGTAATTACCGGGGAGCTGTTTTTT. As protein: CSVDYLSGLVITGELFF.

The chain has TRBV6-5 and TRBJ1-5; possible D gene TRBD1, 5 bases. This CDR3 contains 16 residues. Germline values: CDR1 MNHEY, CDR2 SVGAGI. Trimming took off 4 bases at V and 3 bases at J, with 16 bases between the two ends. The CDR3 spells CASSWGRPFNNQPQHF. The CDR3 nucleotides are TGTGCCAGCAGTTGGGGCAGGCCCTTCAACAATCAGCCCCAGCATTTT.

This chain joins TRBV5-1 and TRBJ2-2; the match to TRBD2 covers 12 bases. There are 20 residues in the CDR3. V lost 3 bases, J lost 4 bases, and 16 bases stayed unmatched. Germline CDR1 is SGHRS and CDR2 is YFSETQ. This CDR3 is CASSSPIVTSGGIGTGELFF. The CDR3 bases are TGCGCCAGCAGCTCTCCTATCGTGACTAGCGGGGGTATCGGCACCGGGGAGCTGTTTTTT.

This clone showed up just a few times. Other DNA sequences of this sample code for an identical CDR3. This chain joins TRBV5-1 and TRBJ2-7; D is uncertain. The CDR3 extends over 12 amino acids. Per the germline V gene, CDR1 is SGHRS and CDR2 is YFSETQ. The V end was cut by 0 bases, the J end by 3 bases, with 4 bases between. This CDR3 is CASSLDGYEQYV. The CDR3 DNA reads as TGCGCCAGCAGCTTGGACGGCTACGAGCAGTACGTC.

The chain recombines TRBV19 with TRBJ2-7; maybe TRBD1 (6 bases). The CDR3 spans 14 residues. CDR1 is LNHDA and CDR2 is SQIVND in the germline V gene (reference sequence). The germline V and J ends were trimmed by 9 bases and 3 bases, with 18 bases remaining between them. The DNA for the CDR3 is TGTGCCAGCGCCTGGGGGCAGGGCCACTACGAGCAGTACTTC. Residues: CASAWGQGHYEQYF.

The rearrangement uses TRBV2 and TRBJ2-3; TRBD2 matches at 8 bases. Looked up from germline, CDR1 is SNHLY and CDR2 is FYNNEI. There are 15 residues in the CDR3. Trimming at V came to 7 bases and at J to 4 bases, leaving 10 bases not matched to a gene. The CDR3 nucleotides are TGTGCCAGCAATCGCGCGGGGGGTCCCCCAGATACGCAGTATTTT. It specifies CASNRAGGPPDTQYF.

The chain joins TRBV10-3 to TRBJ2-1; perhaps TRBD1 as D (5 bases). This CDR3 contains 12 residues. Germline V gene data show CDR1 as ENHRY and CDR2 as SYGVKD. V was trimmed by 3 bases and J by 8 bases, leaving 8 bases between them. CDR3 bases: TGTGCCATCAGTGACAGGGTGGATGAGCAGTTCTTC. It encodes CAISDRVDEQFF.

The gene calls are TRBV28 and TRBJ1-2, with 11 bases matching TRBD1. CDR3 length: 18 amino acids. Germline assignment: CDR1 MDHEN and CDR2 SYDVKM. Losses at the gene ends were 4 bases for V and 1 base for J; bases not matched to a gene: 11. CDR3 residues: CASSSSPGQGGLNYGYTF. As DNA, the CDR3 is TGTGCCAGCAGTTCGTCCCCGGGACAGGGGGGCCTTAACTATGGCTACACCTTC.

The count of this clone is one. The V call is TRBV2, the J call TRBJ1-5, with D unresolved. Trimming removed 5 bases at V and 2 bases at J, with 10 bases between. The CDR3 contains 14 residues. Germline V CDR1 and CDR2: SNHLY, FYNNEI. The CDR3: CASSRELGNQPQHF. As DNA, the CDR3 is TGTGCCAGCAGTCGCGAACTGGGCAATCAGCCCCAGCATTTT.

This chain uses TRBV12-3 or TRBV12-4 with TRBJ1-6, with D perhaps TRBD1 (5 bases). Between the trimmed V and J ends, which lost 5 bases and 8 bases, there was a span of 7 bases. CDR3 size: 12 residues. CDR3 protein: CASSPRDSPLHF. DNA of the CDR3: TGTGCCAGCAGTCCCAGGGATTCACCCCTCCACTTT.

The CDR3 region is CASSHRQGADEQYV. In DNA form, the CDR3 reads TGTGCCAGCAGCCATAGACAGGGTGCGGACGAGCAGTACGTC. The chain has TRBV13 and TRBJ2-7, with 7 bases aligning to TRBD1. The length of the CDR3 is 14 residues. Germline CDR1 reads PRHDT; CDR2 reads FYEKMQ (reference sequence). V was clipped by 5 bases and J by 5 bases; unmatched bases: 9.

The V and J genes are TRBV19 and TRBJ2-3, with 8 bases matching TRBD2. CDR3 length equals 16 residues. The V gene's germline CDR1 is LNHDA and CDR2 SQIVND (reference sequence). The junction had 7 bases not matched to a gene; V was cut back by 3 bases and J by 2 bases. In DNA, the CDR3 is TGTGCCAGTAGTATCCGGGGGGGTTTCCCCACAGATACGCAGTATTTT. Amino acids: CASSIRGGFPTDTQYF.

The V gene is TRBV6-5, the J gene TRBJ1-6; TRBD1 matches 8 bases. Trimming took 0 bases from V and 9 from J; bases not matched to a gene: 1. CDR1 and CDR2 from the germline V gene are MNHEY and SVGAGI. The CDR3 contains 14 residues. CDR3 protein: CASSYSTGVSPLHF. CDR3 nucleotides: TGTGCCAGCAGTTACTCGACAGGGGTTTCACCCCTCCACTTT.

V is TRBV2 and J is TRBJ2-5; tentative D call: TRBD1 (6 bases). V was trimmed by 4 bases and J by 2 bases, leaving 11 bases between them. Germline V gene lookup returns CDR1 SNHLY and CDR2 FYNNEI. The CDR3 spans 14 residues. CDR3 sequence (DNA): TGTGCCAGCAGTGGATTCGGACAGCAAGAGACCCAGTACTTC. This gives the protein CASSGFGQQETQYF.